This TCR beta chain was documented in a study of human T cells and chemical hapten exposure. Study-level points and caveats: Versus controls, significantly more large CDR3 similarity clusters arose from expanded TCRs.

The CDR3 loop spans 15 amino acids. The germline V and J ends were trimmed by 6 bases and 1 base, with 17 bases remaining between them. The germline V gene encodes CDR1 SQVTM and CDR2 ANQGSEA. Stated time point: patch test 2, 6 weeks after DPC sensitization. Treatment indicated: therapeutic diphenylcyclopropenone sensitization with weekly scalp DPC. Blood collection took place prior to placing each patch test. Alopecia patients, 18 to 70 years old and DPC-suitable, served as donors. In regard to this clonotype: Antigen specificity is unknown.

Within the library, unique molecular identifiers were attached to each individual cDNA molecule. From the RACE reads, TCRdb called clonotypes with MiXCR, one entry per CDR3 protein. The data show some 99,000 distinct CDR3 sequences, with roughly a tenth seen just once and 3.1% held by the top ten. This sequence originates from a woman between 40 and 55 years old with alopecia areata. Some clones in this sample may be carry-over from other donors' samples. The rearrangement links TRBV29-1 to TRBJ2-3; possible D gene TRBD2, 5 bases. Sample: whole blood, taken in connection with sensitization to the hapten diphenylcyclopropenone (DPC). CDR3 loop: CSVVDPEERTDTQYF. CDR3 bases: TGCAGCGTCGTGGACCCGGAGGAACGCACAGATACGCAGTATTTT.